This T cell receptor beta chain was sequenced for a study of human T cells and chemical hapten exposure. The wider study: Sensitization applied 2% DPC to about 2 cm by about 2 cm of upper inner arm skin.

Comments on this clonotype: The antigen is undetermined.

Time point denoted: patch test 3, about 24 weeks after DPC sensitization. The treatment: therapeutic diphenylcyclopropenone sensitization with weekly scalp DPC. Study-level points and caveats: There were significantly more large CDR3 similarity clusters among expanded TCRs than among controls. In the PT1 data, expanded TCR counts showed a positive correlation with patch test score.

CDR1 is SGHRS, CDR2 YFSETQ, per germline. Trimming removed 3 bases at V and 4 bases at J, with 16 bases between. The CDR3 loop spans 15 amino acids. TCRdb itself ran the RACE reads through MiXCR, one entry per CDR3 protein. The sample records 150,000 to 200,000 distinct CDR3 sequences, around 25% being singletons. The chain uses TRBV5-1 and TRBJ1-1; D is unclear. The specimen comprised whole blood, sampled in connection with sensitization to the hapten diphenylcyclopropenone (DPC). The receptor's source is a woman in her thirties or forties with alopecia areata. Some clones in this sample may be carry-over from other donors' samples. The CDR3 protein is CASSSKQPWTTEAFF. CDR3 nucleotide sequence: TGCGCCAGCAGCTCGAAACAGCCCTGGACCACTGAAGCTTTCTTT.